This T cell receptor beta chain was retrieved from a study of graft-versus-host responses after intestinal transplantation. Study context: Among the recipients, transplants were multivisceral, liver-intestinal, or isolated intestinal. The study gave all recipients anti-thymocyte globulin induction, then tacrolimus and steroids for about 3 years.

Germline-derived CDR1 and CDR2 are ENHRY and SYGVKD. The CDR3 is 15 residues long. V lost 2 bases to trimming and J lost 4 bases, with 12 bases between them. Study-level findings and limits: High graft-versus-host to host-versus-graft clonal ratios were found in allografts of patients who had graft-donor T cell macrochimerism. There was an association between peak levels of circulating GvH clones and early post-transplant HvG declines.

Worth noting for this clone: The antigen is not known.

Using immunoSEQ multiplex PCR, the repertoire was profiled, and TCRdb retains in-frame clones only, with some absent. The sample consists of about 120,000 clones, 90% of them appearing once. The chain uses TRBV10-3 and TRBJ1-3, with a tentative D call TRBD1 (6 bases). Sequencing was performed on unstimulated CD4+ T cells sorted from spleen or lymph node cells, taken before intestinal transplant. The clonotype originates from a human donor who received an intestinal transplant. CDR3 coding DNA: TGTGCCATCAGTGAGACCGACAGGCGGGGAAACACCATATATTTT. Residues: CAISETDRRGNTIYF.